This is a list of T cell receptor beta chains from one sample in a study of post-analysis software for immune sequencing data. TCRdb re-derived calls from the PCR reads in MiXCR, one entry per CDR3 protein. The table has about 380,000 distinct CDR3 sequences, about a third seen once. The sample taken for sequencing was blood. These receptors all come from a girl between 10 and 17 years old with multiple sclerosis. Both conserved end residues are trimmed from each CDR3. A D gene is named only where the DNA matches it firmly. Rows give clone size only sometimes, using once, few, many, or a class for an expanded clone.

>TRBJ2-3|NA|TRBV5-5|few
ASSLGEGGTDTQY
>TRBJ2-5|NA|TRBV4-3|few
ASSQEDSSDQETQY
>TRBJ1-2|NA|TRBV27|NA
ASSLKGNCGYT
>TRBJ2-1|NA|TRBV5-1|NA
ASSLARNRGGNEQF
>TRBJ2-3|NA|TRBV3-1|NA
ASSQDLSGADTQY
>TRBJ2-2|NA|TRBV29-1|few
SALTDRGTGELF
>TRBJ1-5|TRBD1|TRBV6-5|few
ASRGQTDQPQH
>TRBJ1-5|NA|TRBV7-9|NA
ASSQAVAGQPQH
>TRBJ2-5|NA|TRBV5-1|few
ASTLVGGLETQY
>TRBJ1-1|TRBD1|TRBV28|few
ASSTIRDSKAF
>TRBJ1-1|NA|TRBV10-3|few
AISPAGIGNTEAF
>TRBJ1-5|NA|TRBV7-2|NA
ASSLIRGDQPQH
>TRBJ2-1|NA|TRBV9|NA
ASSVGRGTYNEQF
>TRBJ2-2|NA|TRBV29-1|NA
SGLANTGELF
>TRBJ2-5|NA|TRBV7-6|NA
ASSLSTGERETQY
>TRBJ2-2|NA|TRBV6-5|NA
ASSYSAGFGELF
>TRBJ2-5|NA|TRBV2|NA
ASTRGFQETQY
>TRBJ1-2|TRBD1|TRBV4-1|NA
ASSQEGTGFNYGYT
>TRBJ2-5|TRBD1|TRBV28|NA
ASSFADRGETQY
>TRBJ2-1|TRBD2|TRBV3-1|NA
ASSHHGLAAYNEQF
>TRBJ2-1|TRBD1|TRBV4-3|few
ASSEARDRAYNEQF
>TRBJ1-2|NA|TRBV15|NA
ATSKGNYGYT
>TRBJ1-1|NA|TRBV5-1|NA
ASSSLTGAPTEAF
>TRBJ1-2|NA|TRBV20-1|few
SARDTGVYGYT
>TRBJ2-5|TRBD1|TRBV12-3/TRBV12-4|few
ASRPGTGAPQETQY
>TRBJ2-1|NA|TRBV7-9|few
ASSNPSNHLIGQF
>TRBJ2-1|TRBD2|TRBV7-9|few
ASSGIEGTSVHNEQF
>TRBJ2-5|NA|TRBV12-3/TRBV12-4|few
ASSLASSRETQY
>TRBJ2-3|NA|TRBV6-5|many
ASSYSGGPTDTQY
>TRBJ2-4|TRBD1|TRBV4-1|NA
ASSQEEGAGVVKNIQY
>TRBJ1-2|NA|TRBV7-2|NA
ASSSGGSPGGYT
>TRBJ2-5|NA|TRBV20-1|NA
SANGRGGETQY
>NA|TRBD2|TRBV7-2|few
ASSPQAGVCYEQY
>TRBJ2-1|TRBD2|TRBV7-3|few
ASSPTSGREQF
>TRBJ2-7|TRBD1|TRBV10-2|medium-sized
ASSESYGTGTYEQY
>TRBJ2-5|NA|TRBV5-6|NA
ASSLWWGARQETQY
>TRBJ2-1|NA|TRBV7-9|NA
ASGPSAGYYNEQF
>TRBJ1-1|NA|TRBV7-9|NA
ASSLPPYEGMRTEAF
>TRBJ2-3|NA|TRBV10-3|few
AISEAGTDTQY
>TRBJ1-6|NA|TRBV4-2|NA
ASSQPQGYTDSPLH
>TRBJ1-5|NA|TRBV11-2|NA
ASSPQGMGPQH
>TRBJ1-1|TRBD1|TRBV11-2|NA
ASSSGTGGHTEAF
>TRBJ2-3|TRBD2|TRBV28|NA
ASSPMGLAGGRGTDTQY
>TRBJ2-7|NA|TRBV10-3|NA
AISDLGQALDEQY
>TRBJ2-7|NA|TRBV6-2/TRBV6-3|NA
ASSRQTGVAYEQY
>TRBJ1-2|NA|TRBV6-4|few
ASSDPLDGYT
>TRBJ2-7|TRBD1|TRBV7-9|NA
ASSAGQGASYEQY
>TRBJ1-6|TRBD1|TRBV9|few
ASSPYPGTASSPYNSPLH